The present entry profiles one TCR beta chain with its context. The antigen is not known. The sample comes from a study of cytomegalovirus exposure and HLA in healthy donors. Regarding the study as a whole: V- and J-gene trimming of TCR beta was linked (in a later analysis) to a missense DCLRE1C variant. An ancestry cluster, one associated with Asian ancestry, reportedly showed fewer N-insertions than the roughly 670-donor mean in a later analysis. According to reports, the classifier identified cytomegalovirus status with high specificity and sensitivity.

The PCR ran on 60 Vbeta and 13 Jbeta primers. TCRdb keeps only in-frame clones here, not all; method: immunoSEQ multiplex PCR. The sample consists of about 130,000 clones, around two thirds of them appearing once. The ends were cut back, 4 bases at V and 10 bases at J, with 10 bases in the middle. CDR1 is KGHSH, CDR2 LQKENI, per germline. The CDR3 covers 11 residues. The chain is built from TRBV18 and TRBJ1-2, with D unresolved. Sequencing was performed on PBMCs. The clonotype originates from a woman aged 40 to 50 in good health and CMV-seronegative. The CDR3 sequence: CASSLRASYTF. The CDR3 DNA follows: TGTGCCAGCTCACTGAGGGCCTCCTACACCTTC.